This note documents a single TCR beta chain sequence. Its matching antigen is unknown. Then a second PCR, running roughly 7 to 11 cycles, was carried out with a sample-barcoded 5' primer and a J-beta primer mix. Tags on each cDNA molecule came from a template-switch adaptor with 12 random nucleotides. TCRdb used MiXCR to reprocess the 5' RACE reads, holding one entry per CDR3 protein. The sample has roughly 800,000 distinct CDR3 sequences; just under 25% are singletons. The data derive from a study of blood T cells in healthy people across ages. Notes on the study in general: Relative to aged donors, long-lived donors carried more naive CD4+ cells and displayed higher diversity. There was a strong correlation between TCR beta diversity and naive T cell percentage.

The germline V and J ends were trimmed by 0 bases and 0 bases, with 9 bases remaining between them. The CDR3 sequence is 15 residues long. Germline CDR1 reads SGHDT; CDR2 reads YYEEEE. This sample was shared with a second study, whose subject was T cells of mothers and their children.

The genes are TRBV5-6 and TRBJ1-1; unclear D gene. The receptor comes from a boy aged 10-17 years in good health. Sequencing was performed on blood. This CDR3 reads CASSLGDLVNTEAFF. In DNA, the CDR3 is TGTGCCAGCAGCTTGGGGGATCTAGTGAACACTGAAGCTTTCTTT.